The present entry profiles one T cell receptor beta chain with its context. Its antigen specificity is not known. Base qualities were left out, and no much larger clone turns up one base away. A case-control design nested within a healthcare worker cohort in London, UK, was used, with weekly nasopharyngeal swab PCR tests and blood sampling performed. Healthcare workers were enrolled in the week of the UK lockdown, from 23 to 31 March 2020, and were followed every week for up to about 16 weeks. The CDR3, from cysteine to phenylalanine, totals 13 residues. CDR3 DNA only is kept here, 39 bases in frame from base 1. CDR1 and CDR2, looked up from the germline V gene, are SGHTA and FQGTGA. The germline ends are 6 bases apart after V is trimmed by 3 bases and J by 1 base. The sample belongs to a study of early T cells in non-severe SARS-CoV-2 infection (dated by TCRdb to about 2021). A note on the overall study: TCR sequencing used bulk RNA from unsorted whole blood, so alpha and beta chains could not be paired.

Results the study describes overall, beyond this receptor: VDJdb matching was skewed toward anti-spike CD8 responses, so virus-specific expansions were likely underestimated and private and CD4 specificities were missed.

Receptors were amplified or captured by 5' RACE. For sequencing, a NextSeq 500 was employed. The TCR library protocol attached unique molecular identifiers to individual cDNA molecules to correct for sequencing error and PCR bias. Sequencing covered both TCR alpha and beta chains, and within each sample the abundances of alpha and beta sequences were tightly co-correlated. The authors' pipeline ran thus. V gene, J gene and CDR3 annotation of TCR sequences was performed with Decombinator V4. Expanded TCRs were defined as changing significantly between any two time points under a Poisson model with p below 0.0001. TCR abundances were normalised to the total number of TCRs sequenced per sample and expressed as counts per million. MAIT TCRs were defined by TRAV1-2 paired with TRAJ12, TRAJ20 or TRAJ33, and iNKT TCRs by TRAV10 paired with TRAJ18. VDJdb, accessed 1 November 2021, was searched for CMV, EBV and SARS-CoV-2 annotated TCRs, excluding TCRs annotated for multiple antigens. Through fastp at Q25 and MiXCR, TCRdb rebuilt clones from the public reads, retaining in-frame beta chains. Entries are consolidated by CDR3 protein sequence, retaining the most common genes and DNA. In this record, the V and J calls reflect TCRdb's handling and not the investigators' own analysis. The sample includes about 55,000 distinct CDR3 sequences, with approximately 8.4% observed a single time. Approximately 4.6% of the sample belongs to the ten largest clones.

This clonotype was obtained from an adult who was a healthcare worker with PCR-confirmed SARS-CoV-2 infection or an uninfected control (not recorded which). This chain joins TRBV7-3 to TRBJ1-1; the D gene lacks a confident call. Sequenced material: whole blood. The CDR3 protein sequence reads: CASSFRPNTEAFF. Here is the DNA: TGTGCCAGCAGCTTTCGGCCGAACACTGAAGCTTTCTTT.